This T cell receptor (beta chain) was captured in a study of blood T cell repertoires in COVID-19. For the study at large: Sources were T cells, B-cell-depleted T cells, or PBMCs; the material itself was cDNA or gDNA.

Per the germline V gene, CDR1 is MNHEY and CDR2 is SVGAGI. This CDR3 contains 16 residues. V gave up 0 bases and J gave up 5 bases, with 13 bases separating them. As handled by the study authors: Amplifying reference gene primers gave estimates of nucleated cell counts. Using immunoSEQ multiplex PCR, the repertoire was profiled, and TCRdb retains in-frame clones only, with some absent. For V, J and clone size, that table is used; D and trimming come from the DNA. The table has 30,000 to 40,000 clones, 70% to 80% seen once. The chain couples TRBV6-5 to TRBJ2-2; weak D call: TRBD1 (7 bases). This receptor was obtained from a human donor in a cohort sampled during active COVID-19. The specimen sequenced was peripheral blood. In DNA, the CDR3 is TGTGCCAGCAGTTACTCGGTCCAGGGGGGTACCGGGGAGCTGTTTTTT. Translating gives CASSYSVQGGTGELFF.